One sample yielded the 14 T cell receptor beta chains listed below, sequenced in a study of prognosis after radiotherapy for stage I lung cancer. Genomic DNA was the source, and TCR beta CDR3 was amplified from it by two-round multiplex PCR. Primers were specific to each TRBV and TRBJ gene in first-round PCR. TCRdb independently ran MiXCR on the multiplex PCR reads; one entry per CDR3 protein. The sample lists around 19,000 distinct CDR3 sequences, around 55% occurring once. This specimen was PBMCs, taken before or after stereotactic body radiation therapy (not recorded which). The receptors originated from a donor over 45 with non-small cell lung cancer.

This clonotype has ten or more counts. The chain has TRBV20-1 and TRBJ1-5; D not certain. V lost 0 bases and J 2 bases, leaving 14 bases between the germline ends. The germline gives CDR1 DFQATT, CDR2 SNEGSKA (reference sequence). CDR3 size: 16 residues. This CDR3 reads CSARDRQAPGNQPQHF. For the CDR3, the DNA is TGCAGTGCTAGAGATCGCCAGGCTCCCGGCAATCAGCCCCAGCATTTT.

This clonotype has at least ten counts. The chain recombines TRBV6-1 with TRBJ1-1; D unclear. Germline V gene data show CDR1 as MNHNS and CDR2 as SASEGT. CDR3 length: 11 amino acids. V gave up 8 bases and J gave up 4 bases, with 8 bases separating them. This CDR3 reads CASADATEAFF. CDR3 nucleotide sequence: TGTGCCAGCGCCGATGCCACTGAAGCTTTCTTT.

This sequence joins TRBV29-1 and TRBJ2-5; 9 bases are a match to TRBD1. CDR3 length: 14 residues. The trim removed 5 bases at V and 4 bases at J, leaving 8 bases unmatched. Per germline, CDR1 SQVTM and CDR2 ANQGSEA. Here the CDR3 reads CSVPGTGFGETQYF. CDR3 DNA sequence: TGCAGCGTTCCCGGGACAGGGTTCGGAGAGACCCAGTACTTC.

The J gene is TRBJ2-2, the V gene TRBV7-9; the D gene is possibly TRBD2 (7 bases). V shed 8 bases and J shed 4 bases, with 23 bases lying between them. The CDR3 contains 17 residues. Germline lookup yields CDR1 SEHNR and CDR2 FQNEAQ (reference sequence). DNA of the CDR3: TGTGCCAGCCCCCCCGAGGGGGGGGGGGCGGTCACCGGGGAGCTGTTTTTT. It codes for CASPPEGGGAVTGELFF.

The gene calls are TRBV28 and TRBJ2-7; TRBD1 is a possible D gene (6 bases). CDR1 MDHEN and CDR2 SYDVKM come from the germline V gene. V dropped 7 bases and J dropped 3 bases, with 19 bases sitting between them. This CDR3 comprises 15 residues. In DNA form, the CDR3 reads TGTGCCAGCAACTGGTCCGGGACAAGGGGCTACGAGCAGTACTTC. Protein: CASNWSGTRGYEQYF.

This clonotype was seen ten or more times. The J gene is TRBJ1-3, the V gene TRBV10-3; D not resolved. Trimming stripped 3 bases from V and 3 bases from J, with 15 bases between. There are 16 residues in the CDR3. The germline V gene encodes CDR1 ENHRY and CDR2 SYGVKD. In DNA form, the CDR3 reads TGTGCCATCAGTGAATTGCCGGCGACTGATGGAAACACCATATATTTT. This translates into CAISELPATDGNTIYF.

In this sample, this clonotype turned up many times. The J gene is TRBJ1-3, the V gene TRBV5-6, with TRBD1 identical over 10 bases. This CDR3 contains 17 residues. The junction had 5 bases not matched to a gene; V was cut back by 0 bases and J by 2 bases. CDR1 and CDR2 (germline): SGHDT, YYEEEE. The CDR3 DNA follows: TGTGCCAGCAGCTTGGAGGGACAGGGGTGGCCTGGAAACACCATATATTTT. Protein product: CASSLEGQGWPGNTIYF.

This clonotype showed up many times. The gene calls are TRBV19 and TRBJ2-3; D is ambiguous. V dropped 1 base and J dropped 0 bases, with 8 bases sitting between them. The CDR3 extends over 15 amino acids. Germline V gene sequence: CDR1 LNHDA, CDR2 SQIVND (reference sequence). CDR3 DNA: TGTGCCAGTAGTATAGGAGGCCTAAGCACAGATACGCAGTATTTT. Protein: CASSIGGLSTDTQYF.

Remarks on this clonotype: This likely reflects a read error, since a far larger clone is one base away. In DNA, the CDR3 is TGTTCCAGCAGTGCATATGACACCTCTGGAAACACCATATATTTT. It codes for CSSSAYDTSGNTIYF. The chain is built from TRBV6-5 and TRBJ1-3; D is uncertain. This CDR3 has 15 residues. CDR1 is MNHEY, CDR2 SVGAGI, per germline.

This clonotype ranks as medium-sized (0.01 to 0.1%). This chain joins TRBV20-1 and TRBJ2-7; D is uncertain. CDR3 length: 13 amino acids. CDR1 and CDR2 (germline): DFQATT, SNEGSKA (reference sequence). Trimming pared 3 bases from V and 1 base from J, leaving 10 bases between. CDR3 sequence: CSASSYTSYEQYF. CDR3 coding DNA: TGCAGTGCTAGCTCTTACACTTCCTACGAGCAGTACTTC.

J is TRBJ2-3 and V is TRBV19, with 8 bases lining up with TRBD1. The length of the CDR3 is 13 residues. With V trimmed by 7 bases and J by 1 base, 1 base remained unmatched. From germline, CDR1 is LNHDA and CDR2 SQIVND (reference sequence). CDR3 protein: CASTGQGTDTQYF. The CDR3 nucleotides are TGTGCCAGTACGGGACAGGGCACAGATACGCAGTATTTT.

Turning to this clonotype: The likely explanation is a read error, given a far larger clone one base away. The chain joins TRBV6-4 to TRBJ2-7, with a weak D call TRBD2 (6 bases). Trimming took off 11 bases at V and 0 bases at J, with 11 bases between the two ends. Germline values: CDR1 MRHNA, CDR2 SNTAGT. The CDR3 is 12 amino acids. The CDR3 bases are TGTGCCGGGGGGTCGATCTCCTACGAGCAGTACTTC. It codes for CAGGSISYEQYF.

There are many counts of this clonotype. V usage is TRBV15 and J usage is TRBJ2-1; D is undetermined. Germline-derived CDR1 and CDR2 are LNHNV and YYDKDF (reference sequence). CDR3 size: 15 residues. V was shortened by 5 bases and J by 7 bases, with 18 bases between the two germline ends. CDR3 nucleotide sequence: TGTGCCACCAGCCGCGCTATCTTGGGTCCGAATGAGCAGTTCTTC. Translation gives CATSRAILGPNEQFF. The full variable domain, with the rest looked up from reference TRBV15 and TRBJ2-1, is DAMVIQNPRYQVTQFGKPVTLSCSQTLNHNVMYWYQQKSSQAPKLLFHYYDKDFNNEADTPDNFQSRRPNTSFCFLDIRSPGLGDTAMYLCATSRAILGPNEQFFGPGTRLTVL.

A remark on this clonotype: A much larger clone is a single base away; this may be a read error. The V call is TRBV12-3 or TRBV12-4, the J call TRBJ2-5, with unresolved D. There are 16 residues in the CDR3. Trimming left V 6 bases short and J 3 bases short, with 20 bases between. The CDR3 sequence: CASSLPLLGKEETQYF. The CDR3 DNA reads as TGTGCCAGCAGCCTCCCCCTCCTTGGTAAGGAAGAGACCCAGTACTTC.